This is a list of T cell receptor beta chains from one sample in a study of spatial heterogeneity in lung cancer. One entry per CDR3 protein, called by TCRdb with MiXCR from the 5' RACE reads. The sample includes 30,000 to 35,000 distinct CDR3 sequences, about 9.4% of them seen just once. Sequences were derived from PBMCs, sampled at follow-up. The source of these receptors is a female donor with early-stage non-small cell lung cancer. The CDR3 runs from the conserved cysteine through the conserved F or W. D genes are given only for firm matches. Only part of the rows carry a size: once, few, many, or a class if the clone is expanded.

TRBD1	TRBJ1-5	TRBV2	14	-	TGTGCCAGCAGTGGGGGACAGGGGATTCAGCCCCAGCATTTT	CASSGGQGIQPQHF
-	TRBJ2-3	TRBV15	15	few	TGTGCCACCAGCGCGACCGCCGCACCCACAGATACGCAGTATTTT	CATSATAAPTDTQYF
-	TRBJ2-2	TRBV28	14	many	TGTGCCAGCAGTTTATCGGAGGACACCGGGGAGCTGTTTTTT	CASSLSEDTGELFF
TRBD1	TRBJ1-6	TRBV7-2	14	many	TGTGCCAGCAGCTTAGCGCAGGGGGCTTCACCCCTCCACTTT	CASSLAQGASPLHF
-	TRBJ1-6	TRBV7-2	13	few	TGTGCCAGCAGCTTCGCGGGTGCCCCACCCCTCCACTTT	CASSFAGAPPLHF
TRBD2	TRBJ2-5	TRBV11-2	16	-	TGTGCCAGCAGCTCCCCTAGCGGGGGTTTCCAAGAGACCCAGTACTTC	CASSSPSGGFQETQYF
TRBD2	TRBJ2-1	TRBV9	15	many	TGTGCCAGCAGCGAACTAGCGGGGGATCCCGGGAAGCAGTTCTTC	CASSELAGDPGKQFF
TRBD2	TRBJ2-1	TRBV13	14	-	TGTGCCAGCAGCCGGGGACTAGCGGGCAATGAGCAGTTCTTC	CASSRGLAGNEQFF
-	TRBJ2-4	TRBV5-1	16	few	TGCGCCAGCAGCCCAACTCAATCAGGGTCGAGAAACATTCAGTACTTC	CASSPTQSGSRNIQYF
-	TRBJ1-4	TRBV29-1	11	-	TGCAGCGTTGGGTTCGGTGAAAAACTGTTTTTT	CSVGFGEKLFF
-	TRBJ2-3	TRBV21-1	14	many	TGTGCCAGCAGCAAGCGGGGAACGGGGGATACGCAGTATTTT	CASSKRGTGDTQYF
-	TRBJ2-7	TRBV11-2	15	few	TGTACCAGCAGCTCCAACAGGATTTCCGCCTACGAGCAGTACTTC	CTSSSNRISAYEQYF
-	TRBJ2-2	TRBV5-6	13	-	TGTGCCAGCAGCTTTTACAACACCGGGGAGCTGTTTTTT	CASSFYNTGELFF
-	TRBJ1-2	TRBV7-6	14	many	TGTGCCAGCAGCCCGGGAGGATTGGTCTATGGCTACACCTTC	CASSPGGLVYGYTF
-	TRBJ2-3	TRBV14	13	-	TGTGCCAGCAGCCACGGCCTCACAGATACGCAGTATTTT	CASSHGLTDTQYF
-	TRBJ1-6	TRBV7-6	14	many	TGTGCCAGCAGCCCGATCCTGGATAATTCACCCCTCCACTTT	CASSPILDNSPLHF